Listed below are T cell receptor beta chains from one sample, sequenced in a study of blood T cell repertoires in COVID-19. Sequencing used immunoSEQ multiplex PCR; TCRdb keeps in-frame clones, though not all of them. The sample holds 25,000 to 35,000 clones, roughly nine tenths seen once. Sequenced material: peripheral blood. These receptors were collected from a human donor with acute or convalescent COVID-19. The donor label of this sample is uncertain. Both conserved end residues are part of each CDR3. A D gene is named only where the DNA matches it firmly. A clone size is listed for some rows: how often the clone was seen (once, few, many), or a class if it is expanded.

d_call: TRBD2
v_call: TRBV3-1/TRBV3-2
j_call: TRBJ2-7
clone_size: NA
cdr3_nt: TGTGCCAGCAGCCAAGAACCTAGCGGGCACTACGAGCAGTACTTC
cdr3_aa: CASSQEPSGHYEQYF

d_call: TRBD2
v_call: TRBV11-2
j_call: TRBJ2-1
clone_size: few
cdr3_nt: TGTGCCAGCAGCTGGGGACTAGCCTACAATGAGCAGTTCTTC
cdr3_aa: CASSWGLAYNEQFF

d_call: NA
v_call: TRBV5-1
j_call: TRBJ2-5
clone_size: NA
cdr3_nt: TGCGCCAGCAGCTCTGGACTAACATGGGAAAAAGAGACCCAGTACTTC
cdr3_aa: CASSSGLTWEKETQYF

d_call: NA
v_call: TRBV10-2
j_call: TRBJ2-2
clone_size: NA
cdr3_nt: TGCGCCATCCAAGGACAGCCTAACACCGGGGAGCTGTTTTTT
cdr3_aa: CAIQGQPNTGELFF

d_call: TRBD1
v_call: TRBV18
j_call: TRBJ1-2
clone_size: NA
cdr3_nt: TGTGCCAGCTCACCGGGGACAGGGAATGGCTATGGCTACACCTTC
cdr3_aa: CASSPGTGNGYGYTF

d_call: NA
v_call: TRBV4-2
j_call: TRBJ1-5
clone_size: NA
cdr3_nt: TGTGCCAGCAGCCCGGAGGGAGGTCCAAGGGTGGGACAGCCCCAGCATTTT
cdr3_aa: CASSPEGGPRVGQPQHF

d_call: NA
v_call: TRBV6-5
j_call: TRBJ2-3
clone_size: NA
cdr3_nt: TGTGCCACCTCTTTGACAGGTCCCAAACTGGATACGCAGTATTTT
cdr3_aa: CATSLTGPKLDTQYF

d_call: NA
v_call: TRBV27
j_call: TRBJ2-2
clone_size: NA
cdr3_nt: TGTGCCAGCAGTCTACAGGGTACCGGGGAGCTGTTTTTT
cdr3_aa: CASSLQGTGELFF

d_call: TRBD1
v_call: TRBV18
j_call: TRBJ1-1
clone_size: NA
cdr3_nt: TGTGCCAGCTCACCGCGGACAGGCAACACTGAAGCTTTCTTT
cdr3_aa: CASSPRTGNTEAFF

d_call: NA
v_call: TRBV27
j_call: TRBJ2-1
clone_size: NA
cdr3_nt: TGTGCCAGCAGGGAGACCGGCTCCTACAATGAGCAGTTCTTC
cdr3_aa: CASRETGSYNEQFF

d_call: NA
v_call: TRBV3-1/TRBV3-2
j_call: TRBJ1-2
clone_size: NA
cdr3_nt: TGTGCCAGCAGCCAAGACCCTAGCGGGGCAGGGAGGTACACCTTC
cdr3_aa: CASSQDPSGAGRYTF

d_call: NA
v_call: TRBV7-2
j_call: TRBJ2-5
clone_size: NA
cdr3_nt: TGTGCCAGCAGCAGCCCCCCAGGGGAGACCCAGTACTTC
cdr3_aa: CASSSPPGETQYF

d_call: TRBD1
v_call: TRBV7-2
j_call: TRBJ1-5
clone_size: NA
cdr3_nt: TGTGCCAGCAGCCACGGGACAGGGGGCGATCAGCCCCAGCATTTT
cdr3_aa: CASSHGTGGDQPQHF

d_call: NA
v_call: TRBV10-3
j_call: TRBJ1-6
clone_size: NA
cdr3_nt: TGTGCCATCAGTGAGCCGGGACTTGGGCCCAAATCACCCCTCCACTTT
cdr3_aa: CAISEPGLGPKSPLHF

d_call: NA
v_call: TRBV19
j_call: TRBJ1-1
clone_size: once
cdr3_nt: TGTGCCAGTAGTATAGATTCAACCAGGGCAGCTTTCTTT
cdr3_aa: CASSIDSTRAAFF

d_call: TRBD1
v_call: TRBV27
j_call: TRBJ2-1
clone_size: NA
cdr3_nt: TGTGCCAGCAGTTCCATGACAAATAATTTTAACGGGACAGTAAGGGTGCACGGGCAGTTCTTC
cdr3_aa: CASSSMTNNFNGTVRVHGQFF

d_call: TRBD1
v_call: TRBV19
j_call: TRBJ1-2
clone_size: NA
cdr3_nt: TGTGCCAGTAGTAACCTGGTAGAGGACAGGGGCCAGGATAGCTATGGCTACACCTTC
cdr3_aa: CASSNLVEDRGQDSYGYTF

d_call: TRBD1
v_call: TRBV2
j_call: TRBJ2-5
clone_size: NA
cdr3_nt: TGTGCCAGCAGTTCAGGACAGGGGTTTGGGGAGACCCAGTACTTC
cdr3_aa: CASSSGQGFGETQYF

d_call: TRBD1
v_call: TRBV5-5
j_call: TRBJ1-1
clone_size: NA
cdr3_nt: TGTGCCAGCAGCTTGGCCGCGGGGCGGGACAGCGTGATCGCTTTCTTT
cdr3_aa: CASSLAAGRDSVIAFF

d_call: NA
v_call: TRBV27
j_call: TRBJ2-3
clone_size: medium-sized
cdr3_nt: TGTGCCAGCAGTTTAAGGGGGGGCGGGCTCGGCACAGATACGCAGTATTTT
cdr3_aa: CASSLRGGGLGTDTQYF

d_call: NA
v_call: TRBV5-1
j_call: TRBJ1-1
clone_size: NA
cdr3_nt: TGCGCCAGCACCCTGACAGGGAACACTGAAGCTTTCTTT
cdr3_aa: CASTLTGNTEAFF

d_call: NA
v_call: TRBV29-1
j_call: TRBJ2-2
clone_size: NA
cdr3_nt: TGCAGCGTTGAAGTAGGAAAGCGAACCCCGGCCGGGGAGCTGTTTTTT
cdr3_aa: CSVEVGKRTPAGELFF

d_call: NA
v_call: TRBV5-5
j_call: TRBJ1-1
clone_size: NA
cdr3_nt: TGTGCCAGCAGCCCCTCGTCAGGGATAAGGACGACTGAAGCTTTCTTT
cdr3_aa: CASSPSSGIRTTEAFF

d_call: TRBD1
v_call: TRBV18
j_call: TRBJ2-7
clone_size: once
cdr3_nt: TGTGCCAGCTCACCACCTCTGCTTGGACAGGGGGCGTCCTACGAGCAGTACTTC
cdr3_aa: CASSPPLLGQGASYEQYF

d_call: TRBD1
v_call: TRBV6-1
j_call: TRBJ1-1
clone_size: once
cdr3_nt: TGTGCCAGCAGTCCGGGACAGGACACCACTGAAGCTTTCTTT
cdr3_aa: CASSPGQDTTEAFF

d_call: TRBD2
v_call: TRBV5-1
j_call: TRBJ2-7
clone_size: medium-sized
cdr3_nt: TGCGCCAGCAGCTTGTACGGTGGTCGTAGCGGGAGGGCGTACGAGCAGTACTTC
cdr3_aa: CASSLYGGRSGRAYEQYF

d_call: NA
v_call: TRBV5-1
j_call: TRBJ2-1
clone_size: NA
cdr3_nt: TGCGCCAGCATGGGGGCGACAGGCTACAATGAGCAGTTCTTC
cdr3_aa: CASMGATGYNEQFF

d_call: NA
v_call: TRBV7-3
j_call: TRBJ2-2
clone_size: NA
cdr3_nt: TGTGCCAGCAGCCCCCAGCCGGGGGTCGGGGAGCTGTTTTTT
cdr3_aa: CASSPQPGVGELFF

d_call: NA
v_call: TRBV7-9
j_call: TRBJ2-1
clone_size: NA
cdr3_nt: TGTGCCAGCAGCCTATCTAGCTCCTACAATGAGCAGTTCTTC
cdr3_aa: CASSLSSSYNEQFF

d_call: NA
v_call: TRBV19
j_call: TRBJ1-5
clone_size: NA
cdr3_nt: TGTGCCAGTCAGGAGCTAGCAGGTCAGCCCCAGCATTTT
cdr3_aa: CASQELAGQPQHF

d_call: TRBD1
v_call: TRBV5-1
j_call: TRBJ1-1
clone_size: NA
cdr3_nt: TGCGCCAGCAGCAGAGGGGGCGCGGGATTAACGAGGACTGAAGCTTTCTTT
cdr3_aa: CASSRGGAGLTRTEAFF

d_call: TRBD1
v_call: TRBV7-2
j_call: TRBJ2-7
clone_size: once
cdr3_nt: TGTGCCAGCAGCCCTGACAGGGCTTCCTACGAGCAGTACTTC
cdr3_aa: CASSPDRASYEQYF

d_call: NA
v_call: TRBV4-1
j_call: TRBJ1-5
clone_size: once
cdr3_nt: TGCGCCAGCAGCCAAGATTACAGGGCAAGCCAGCCCCAGCATTTT
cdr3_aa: CASSQDYRASQPQHF

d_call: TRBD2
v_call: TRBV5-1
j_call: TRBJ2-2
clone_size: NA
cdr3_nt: TGCGCCAGCAGCCTAGCCGGGACTAGCGGGAGAGGGGAGCTGTTTTTT
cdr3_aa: CASSLAGTSGRGELFF

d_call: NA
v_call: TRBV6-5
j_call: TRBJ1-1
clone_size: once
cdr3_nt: TGTGCCAGCACAAGCGGGGGGACGAGCACTGAAGCTTTCTTT
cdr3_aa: CASTSGGTSTEAFF

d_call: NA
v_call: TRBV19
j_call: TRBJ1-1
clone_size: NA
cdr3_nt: TGTGCCAGCCTCTACCGCAGGGGAGGGACTGAAGCTTTCTTT
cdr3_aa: CASLYRRGGTEAFF

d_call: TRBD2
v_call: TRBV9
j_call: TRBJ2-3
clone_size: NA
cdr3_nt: TGTGCCAGCAATGGCGGGGGGAACACAGATACGCAGTATTTT
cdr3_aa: CASNGGGNTDTQYF

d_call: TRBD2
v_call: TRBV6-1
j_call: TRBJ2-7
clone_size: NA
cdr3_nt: TGTGCCAGCAGTGAAAGTCTCCCAGCGGGAGGGAACGAGCAGTACTTC
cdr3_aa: CASSESLPAGGNEQYF

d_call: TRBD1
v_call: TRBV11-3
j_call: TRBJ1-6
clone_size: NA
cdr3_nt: TGTGCCAGCAGCCGCGACAGGGGAAATTCACCCCTCCACTTT
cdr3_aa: CASSRDRGNSPLHF

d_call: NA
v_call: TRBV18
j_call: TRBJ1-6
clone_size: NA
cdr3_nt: TGTGCCAGCTCACCATTGACCGAGGCGGGTTCACCCCTCCACTTT
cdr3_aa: CASSPLTEAGSPLHF

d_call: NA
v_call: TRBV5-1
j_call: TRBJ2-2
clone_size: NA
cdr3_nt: TGCGCCAGCAGCCCTACGACCCGACAGCAGTCCGGGGAGCTGTTTTTT
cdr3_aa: CASSPTTRQQSGELFF

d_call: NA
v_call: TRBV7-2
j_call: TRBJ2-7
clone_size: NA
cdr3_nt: TGTGCCAGCAGTTCGAGCGCTAATTACGAGCAGTACTTC
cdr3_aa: CASSSSANYEQYF

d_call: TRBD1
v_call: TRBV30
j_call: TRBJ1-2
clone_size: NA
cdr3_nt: TGTGCCTGGAAGGCGATCGGACAGGGCTCTAACTATGGCTACACCTTC
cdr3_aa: CAWKAIGQGSNYGYTF

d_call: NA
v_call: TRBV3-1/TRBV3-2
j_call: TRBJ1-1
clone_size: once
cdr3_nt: TGTGCCAGCAGCCAAGATCGGGAGGGGCCGCTGGCTTTCTTT
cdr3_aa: CASSQDREGPLAFF

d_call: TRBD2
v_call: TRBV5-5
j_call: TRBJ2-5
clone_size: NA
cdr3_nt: TGTGCCAGCAGCTTGCAGGTTGGCGGGGGGCAAGAGACCCAGTACTTC
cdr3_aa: CASSLQVGGGQETQYF

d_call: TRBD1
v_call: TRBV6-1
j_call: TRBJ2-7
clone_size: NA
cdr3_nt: TGTGCCAGCAGTGAACAAGGGACAGGGACTACCTACGAGCAGTACTTC
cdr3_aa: CASSEQGTGTTYEQYF

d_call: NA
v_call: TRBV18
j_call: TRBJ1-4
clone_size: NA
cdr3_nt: TGTGCCAGCTCACTAAACAGTTATGCAACTAATGAAAAACTGTTTTTT
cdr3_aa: CASSLNSYATNEKLFF

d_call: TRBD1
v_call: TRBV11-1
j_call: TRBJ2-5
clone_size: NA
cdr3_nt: TGTGCCAGCAGCTTAATCAGGGGGCGAGGGGAGACCCAGTACTTC
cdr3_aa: CASSLIRGRGETQYF

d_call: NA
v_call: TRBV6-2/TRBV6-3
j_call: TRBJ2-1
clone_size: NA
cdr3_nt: TGTGCCAGCAGTACAAACCTTAGGGGGTTACTCGGGCATGAGCAGTTCTTC
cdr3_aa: CASSTNLRGLLGHEQFF

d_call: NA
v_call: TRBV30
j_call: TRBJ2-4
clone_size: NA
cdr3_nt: TGTGCCTGGAGTGTGCCCGGAGGGACAGCCAAAAACATTCAGTACTTC
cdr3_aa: CAWSVPGGTAKNIQYF

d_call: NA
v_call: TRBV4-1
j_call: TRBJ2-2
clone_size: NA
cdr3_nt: TGCGCCAGCAGCCAAGAGAGTACGCGGTACGGGGAGCTGTTTTTT
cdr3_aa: CASSQESTRYGELFF

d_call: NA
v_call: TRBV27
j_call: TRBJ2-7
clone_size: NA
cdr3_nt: TGTGCCAGCAGTTTAAGGAGGGACGAGCAGTACTTC
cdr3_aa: CASSLRRDEQYF

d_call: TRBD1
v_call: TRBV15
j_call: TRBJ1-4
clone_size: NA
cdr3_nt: TGTGCCACCAGCAGAAGGGGGCTTGTCACTGAAAAACTGTTTTTT
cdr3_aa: CATSRRGLVTEKLFF

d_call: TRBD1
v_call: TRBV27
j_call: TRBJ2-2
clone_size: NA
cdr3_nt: TGTGCCAGCAGCCTCCATTCCGGGACAGGGGAGACCGGGGAGCTGTTTTTT
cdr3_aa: CASSLHSGTGETGELFF